This TCR beta chain was recovered during a study of vaccination and CD4 T cells after COVID-19. A remark on this clonotype: Its antigen is still unknown.

Sequenced with the Oncomine TCR Beta short-read assay was DNA taken from cultured CD4+ T cells. Via MiXCR, TCRdb re-called the PCR reads, giving one row per CDR3 protein. The data contain some 16,000 distinct CDR3 sequences, approximately 70% of them seen just once; the ten biggest clones take up about 5%. Treatment denoted: roughly 11-day PBMC culture with coronavirus spike peptide pools or control peptides (ViraFEST assay). Before TCRs were sequenced, ViraFEST expanded antigen-specific T cells with peptide pools. V lost 4 bases and J lost 1, with 16 bases in between. This CDR3 has 16 amino acids. CDR1 ENHRY and CDR2 SYGVKD come from the germline V gene.

This clonotype was obtained from a human donor who had recovered from COVID-19. The V call is TRBV10-3, the J call TRBJ1-2, with D tentatively TRBD1 (6 bases). The sample taken for sequencing was CD4+ T cells from blood, cultured in vitro. Here the CDR3 reads CAISGGLQGGNYGYTF. CDR3 coding DNA: TGTGCCATCAGTGGTGGGTTACAGGGAGGTAACTATGGCTACACCTTC.